Each of the 5 T cell receptor beta chains below was sequenced from the same sample in a study of blood T cell repertoires in COVID-19. Sequencing used immunoSEQ multiplex PCR; TCRdb keeps in-frame clones, though not all of them. This sample has around 150,000 clones; 60% to 80% occur once, and the top ten carry over 2.5%. The sequenced sample consisted of PBMCs or T cells enriched from blood (not recorded which). Source of these receptors: a woman between 45 and 60 years old who had recovered from COVID-19.

The CDR3 DNA reads TGTGCAAGTCGCTTAGAGAAGATTAGCGAAGCCGGGGAGCTGTTTTTT. The encoded protein is CASRLEKISEAGELFF. The chain links TRBV12-2 to TRBJ2-2; the table's D call of TRBD2 was not tested on the DNA. TRBV12-2 is labeled a pseudogene. CDR3 length: 16 amino acids.

This clone was seen a handful of times. The V gene is TRBV2, the J gene TRBJ1-1; no definite D call. This CDR3 region has 11 residues. Germline lookup yields CDR1 SNHLY and CDR2 FYNNEI. The V gene lost 3 bases and the J gene lost 6 bases, with 5 bases spanning the gap. The CDR3 DNA follows: TGTGCCAGCAGTGAGGCTCCTGAAGCTTTCTTT. Its translation: CASSEAPEAFF.

This chain connects TRBV9 to TRBJ1-1; D is undetermined. The CDR3 extends over 13 amino acids. V was shortened by 0 bases and J by 2 bases, with 5 bases between the two germline ends. CDR1 is SGDLS, CDR2 YYNGEE, per germline. The CDR3 here is CASSVGTNTEAFF. CDR3 in DNA: TGTGCCAGCAGCGTAGGGACTAACACTGAAGCTTTCTTT.

The chain carries TRBV19 and TRBJ2-2, with TRBD2 matching over 10 bases. V gave up 5 bases and J gave up 3 bases; unmatched junction bases: 6. The CDR3 runs 16 residues. Germline lookup yields CDR1 LNHDA and CDR2 SQIVND (reference sequence). The CDR3 spells CASSRPSGSYTGELFF. CDR3 sequence (DNA): TGTGCCAGTAGTCGACCTAGCGGGAGTTACACCGGGGAGCTGTTTTTT. Using reference TRBV19 and TRBJ2-2 for the parts outside the CDR3, the full variable domain is DGGITQSPKYLFRKEGQNVTLSCEQNLNHDAMYWYRQDPGQGLRLIYYSQIVNDFQKGDIAEGYSVSREKKESFPLTVTSAQKNPTAFYLCASSRPSGSYTGELFFGEGSRLTVL.

The V call is TRBV11-3, the J call TRBJ1-1, with 10 bases fitting TRBD1. The CDR3 runs 12 residues. The J segment lost 8 bases and the V segment lost 5 bases, leaving 2 bases of the junction unmatched. From germline, CDR1 is SGHNT and CDR2 YENEEA. Here the CDR3 reads CASSRTGGEAFF. CDR3 DNA: TGTGCCAGCAGCCGGACAGGGGGAGAAGCTTTCTTT.